This T cell receptor (beta chain) was captured by sequencing in a study of graft-versus-host responses after intestinal transplantation. Study at large: Once they had received anti-thymocyte globulin induction, all recipients took tacrolimus and steroids for two to three years. Study findings and constraints: Early declines in HvG clones that occurred post-transplant were associated with peak circulating GvH clone levels.

TCRdb's copy holds only in-frame clones and misses some; the assay was immunoSEQ multiplex PCR. This sample carries about 86,000 clones, about 87% of them seen once, and the ten largest clones take around 0.3%. A word on this clone: Its specificity is not known.

Germline CDR1 is LNHDA and CDR2 is SQIVND (reference sequence). This CDR3 contains 14 residues. The ends were cut back, 7 bases at V and 5 bases at J, with 17 bases in the middle. The sample in question was unstimulated CD4+ T cells sorted from spleen or lymph node cells, obtained before transplant. The sequence came from a human donor who was the organ donor for an intestinal transplant. The chain is built from TRBV19 and TRBJ1-2; D ambiguous. The CDR3: CASTWADHLYGYTF. The CDR3 DNA sequence: TGTGCCAGTACGTGGGCCGACCACCTATATGGCTACACCTTC.